This T cell receptor beta chain is drawn from a study of blood T cell repertoires in COVID-19. At the level of the study: Donors in the United States, Italy and Spain gave samples during acute or convalescent COVID-19. T cells, B-cell-depleted T cells, or PBMCs provided the cDNA or gDNA that served as material.

Study processing details: Researchers report that nucleated cell counts were estimated from reference gene primer amplification. The assay was immunoSEQ multiplex PCR, and TCRdb's table has in-frame clones only and misses some. The V and J calls and clone size were taken over from that table, and D and trimming were inferred from the DNA. The data show 450,000 or so clones, roughly 90% seen once. This CDR3 region has 12 residues. The V gene's germline CDR1 is MNHEY and CDR2 SVGAGI. Trimming removed 9 bases at V and 9 bases at J, with 15 bases between. Seattle cases were enrolled at active infection and followed longitudinally.

The V gene is TRBV6-5, the J gene TRBJ2-1, with a possible D match to TRBD1 (5 bases). Material for sequencing was peripheral blood. This TCR derives from a man younger than 35 with COVID-19, enrolled during active disease. CDR3 in amino acids: CARGDRASEQFF. DNA of the CDR3: TGTGCCAGGGGTGACAGAGCAAGTGAGCAGTTCTTC.